These T cell receptor beta chains were read from a single sample in a study of control samples from healthy donors and cancer patients. Only in-frame clones appear in the TCRdb table, and some are missing; sequencing was by immunoSEQ multiplex PCR. Among about 150,000 clones listed, 93% were seen once. Sequencing input: blood. These receptors were obtained from a man in his fifties in good health. Each CDR3 is given with its conserved first and last residue. The D gene is left open where the match is weak.

d_call: -; j_call: TRBJ2-3; v_call: TRBV9; cdr3_aa: CASSETGDMGTDTQYF; cdr3_nt: TGTGCCAGCAGCGAAACAGGTGATATGGGCACAGATACGCAGTATTTT
d_call: TRBD2; j_call: TRBJ2-4; v_call: TRBV19; cdr3_aa: CASSITSGGGPAKNIQYF; cdr3_nt: TGTGCCAGTAGTATCACTAGCGGTGGGGGACCCGCCAAAAACATTCAGTACTTC
d_call: -; j_call: TRBJ1-1; v_call: TRBV5-1; cdr3_aa: CASSLGPGFDTEAFF; cdr3_nt: TGCGCCAGCAGCTTGGGGCCCGGGTTCGACACTGAAGCTTTCTTT
d_call: TRBD1; j_call: TRBJ2-2; v_call: TRBV4-1; cdr3_aa: CASSPLKRTGGTGELFF; cdr3_nt: TGCGCCAGCAGCCCCCTTAAAAGGACAGGGGGAACCGGGGAGCTGTTTTTT
d_call: TRBD2; j_call: TRBJ2-1; v_call: TRBV9; cdr3_aa: CASSTPGLAGSYNEQFF; cdr3_nt: TGTGCCAGCAGCACCCCGGGACTAGCGGGCTCCTACAATGAGCAGTTCTTC
d_call: -; j_call: TRBJ1-2; v_call: TRBV28; cdr3_aa: CASSVRGDYGYTF; cdr3_nt: TGTGCCAGCAGTGTCAGGGGAGACTATGGCTACACCTTC
d_call: TRBD2; j_call: TRBJ2-1; v_call: TRBV4-1; cdr3_aa: CASSQQGTSGRVGDEQFF; cdr3_nt: TGCGCCAGCAGCCAACAAGGGACTAGCGGGAGGGTGGGCGATGAGCAGTTCTTC
d_call: -; j_call: TRBJ1-3; v_call: TRBV28; cdr3_aa: CASSLSGDGGNTIYF; cdr3_nt: TGTGCCAGCAGTTTATCTGGGGACGGTGGAAACACCATATATTTT
d_call: -; j_call: TRBJ1-2; v_call: TRBV5-4; cdr3_aa: CASSFPTEPNYGYTF; cdr3_nt: TGTGCCAGCAGCTTTCCGACAGAGCCTAACTATGGCTACACCTTC
d_call: -; j_call: TRBJ1-2; v_call: TRBV28; cdr3_aa: CASGDKKIGRYTF; cdr3_nt: TGTGCCAGCGGGGACAAGAAAATTGGTCGCTACACCTTC
d_call: -; j_call: TRBJ1-1; v_call: TRBV30; cdr3_aa: CAWSTGGGNTEAFF; cdr3_nt: TGTGCCTGGAGTACTGGAGGGGGTAACACTGAAGCTTTCTTT
d_call: -; j_call: TRBJ1-2; v_call: TRBV6-1; cdr3_aa: CASSEAGPGHNGYTF; cdr3_nt: TGTGCCAGCAGTGAAGCAGGCCCGGGACATAATGGCTACACCTTC
d_call: -; j_call: TRBJ1-3; v_call: TRBV7-6; cdr3_aa: CASSLNIRNTIYF; cdr3_nt: TGTGCCAGCAGCTTGAACATCCGAAACACCATATATTTT
d_call: -; j_call: TRBJ2-3; v_call: TRBV29-1; cdr3_aa: CSVEDQGSTDTQYF; cdr3_nt: TGCAGCGTTGAAGATCAGGGAAGCACAGATACGCAGTATTTT
d_call: TRBD2; j_call: TRBJ2-5; v_call: TRBV3-1/TRBV3-2; cdr3_aa: CASSQRREGARETQYF; cdr3_nt: TGTGCCAGCAGCCAAAGGAGGGAGGGCGCGCGAGAGACCCAGTACTTC
d_call: -; j_call: TRBJ2-5; v_call: TRBV24-1; cdr3_aa: CATSDFGRGIKETQYF; cdr3_nt: TGTGCCACCAGTGATTTTGGCAGAGGAATTAAGGAGACCCAGTACTTC
d_call: -; j_call: TRBJ2-3; v_call: TRBV2; cdr3_aa: CASSASRGASTDTQYF; cdr3_nt: TGTGCCAGCAGTGCGTCGCGGGGTGCTAGCACAGATACGCAGTATTTT